This TCR beta chain was retrieved from a study of neurological immune-mediated disorders. About the research overall: Among the roughly 35 patients with multiple sclerosis, roughly 30 were relapsing-remitting, while 3 were secondary progressive. General observations from the study: When repertoires were grouped phylogenetically, those of 18 of 34 multiple sclerosis patients fell into one related-CDR3 cluster, a possible signature.

Trimming left V 2 bases short and J 2 bases short, with 10 bases between. The CDR3 contains 14 residues. Germline CDR1 reads ENHRY; CDR2 reads SYGVKD. This clonotype was observed many times. Its antigen remains unknown. TCRdb used MiXCR to reprocess the 5' RACE reads, holding one entry per CDR3 protein. The sample includes roughly 100,000 distinct CDR3 sequences, around 3.3% of them seen just once. The sequencing input was PBMCs. The clonotype was recovered from a woman aged 18-30 years with multiple sclerosis. This chain uses TRBV10-3 with TRBJ2-7, with D uncertain. CDR3 sequence reads: CAISESMDPYEQYF. CDR3 nucleotides: TGTGCCATCAGTGAGAGTATGGATCCCTACGAGCAGTACTTC.